This T cell receptor beta chain was sequenced during a study of blood T cell repertoires in COVID-19. Study-wide context: Samples taken during acute and convalescent COVID-19 were collected in the United States, Italy and Spain.

Participant ages covered about 18 to 100 years across around 22 US areas. Here immunoSEQ multiplex PCR was the method, and the copy in TCRdb shows in-frame clones only, minus some. The data hold roughly 220,000 clones, with about nine tenths observed a single time. CDR3 size: 15 residues. Trimming pared 6 bases from V and 3 bases from J, leaving 14 bases between. Germline CDR1 and CDR2: SGHVS and FNYEAQ. This chain uses TRBV7-6 with TRBJ2-2, with D possibly matching TRBD1 (5 bases). The clonotype comes from a woman aged 35 to 49 with acute COVID-19. Sample: PBMCs or T cells enriched from blood (not recorded which). The CDR3 region is CASSSDSPDTGELFF. The CDR3 DNA sequence: TGTGCCAGCAGTTCTGACAGCCCGGACACCGGGGAGCTGTTTTTT.